This is a list of T cell receptor beta chains from one sample in a study of early T cells in non-severe SARS-CoV-2 infection. TCRdb analysed the 5' RACE reads with MiXCR anew, one entry per CDR3 protein. Altogether about 30,000 distinct CDR3 sequences are present, around 4% being singletons, with the ten largest covering more than 8%. Material: whole blood. These receptors were collected from an adult who was a healthcare worker with PCR-confirmed SARS-CoV-2 infection or an uninfected control (not recorded which). CDR3s include the opening cysteine and the closing phenylalanine or tryptophan.

V	J	CDR3
TRBV6-1	TRBJ2-2	CASLKEFNANTGELFF
TRBV6-5	TRBJ2-5	CASSLGGTGGAQYF
TRBV11-2	TRBJ2-3	CASSLGIQRAATQYF
TRBV7-9	TRBJ1-1	CASSLARGGDTEAFF
TRBV5-1	TRBJ1-3	CASRWSGGSGNTIYF
TRBV29-1	TRBJ2-7	CSVGEPSQRYF
TRBV7-2	TRBJ2-1	CASSSGHSNEQFF
TRBV9	TRBJ2-7	CASSVAQGAVREQYF
TRBV18	TRBJ1-1	CASSRKEVTEAFF
TRBV18	TRBJ2-3	CASSPDRVPDTQYF
TRBV15	TRBJ1-2	CATSRDQWVPTLGYTF
TRBV19	TRBJ1-1	CASSIIFGWGLNTEAFF